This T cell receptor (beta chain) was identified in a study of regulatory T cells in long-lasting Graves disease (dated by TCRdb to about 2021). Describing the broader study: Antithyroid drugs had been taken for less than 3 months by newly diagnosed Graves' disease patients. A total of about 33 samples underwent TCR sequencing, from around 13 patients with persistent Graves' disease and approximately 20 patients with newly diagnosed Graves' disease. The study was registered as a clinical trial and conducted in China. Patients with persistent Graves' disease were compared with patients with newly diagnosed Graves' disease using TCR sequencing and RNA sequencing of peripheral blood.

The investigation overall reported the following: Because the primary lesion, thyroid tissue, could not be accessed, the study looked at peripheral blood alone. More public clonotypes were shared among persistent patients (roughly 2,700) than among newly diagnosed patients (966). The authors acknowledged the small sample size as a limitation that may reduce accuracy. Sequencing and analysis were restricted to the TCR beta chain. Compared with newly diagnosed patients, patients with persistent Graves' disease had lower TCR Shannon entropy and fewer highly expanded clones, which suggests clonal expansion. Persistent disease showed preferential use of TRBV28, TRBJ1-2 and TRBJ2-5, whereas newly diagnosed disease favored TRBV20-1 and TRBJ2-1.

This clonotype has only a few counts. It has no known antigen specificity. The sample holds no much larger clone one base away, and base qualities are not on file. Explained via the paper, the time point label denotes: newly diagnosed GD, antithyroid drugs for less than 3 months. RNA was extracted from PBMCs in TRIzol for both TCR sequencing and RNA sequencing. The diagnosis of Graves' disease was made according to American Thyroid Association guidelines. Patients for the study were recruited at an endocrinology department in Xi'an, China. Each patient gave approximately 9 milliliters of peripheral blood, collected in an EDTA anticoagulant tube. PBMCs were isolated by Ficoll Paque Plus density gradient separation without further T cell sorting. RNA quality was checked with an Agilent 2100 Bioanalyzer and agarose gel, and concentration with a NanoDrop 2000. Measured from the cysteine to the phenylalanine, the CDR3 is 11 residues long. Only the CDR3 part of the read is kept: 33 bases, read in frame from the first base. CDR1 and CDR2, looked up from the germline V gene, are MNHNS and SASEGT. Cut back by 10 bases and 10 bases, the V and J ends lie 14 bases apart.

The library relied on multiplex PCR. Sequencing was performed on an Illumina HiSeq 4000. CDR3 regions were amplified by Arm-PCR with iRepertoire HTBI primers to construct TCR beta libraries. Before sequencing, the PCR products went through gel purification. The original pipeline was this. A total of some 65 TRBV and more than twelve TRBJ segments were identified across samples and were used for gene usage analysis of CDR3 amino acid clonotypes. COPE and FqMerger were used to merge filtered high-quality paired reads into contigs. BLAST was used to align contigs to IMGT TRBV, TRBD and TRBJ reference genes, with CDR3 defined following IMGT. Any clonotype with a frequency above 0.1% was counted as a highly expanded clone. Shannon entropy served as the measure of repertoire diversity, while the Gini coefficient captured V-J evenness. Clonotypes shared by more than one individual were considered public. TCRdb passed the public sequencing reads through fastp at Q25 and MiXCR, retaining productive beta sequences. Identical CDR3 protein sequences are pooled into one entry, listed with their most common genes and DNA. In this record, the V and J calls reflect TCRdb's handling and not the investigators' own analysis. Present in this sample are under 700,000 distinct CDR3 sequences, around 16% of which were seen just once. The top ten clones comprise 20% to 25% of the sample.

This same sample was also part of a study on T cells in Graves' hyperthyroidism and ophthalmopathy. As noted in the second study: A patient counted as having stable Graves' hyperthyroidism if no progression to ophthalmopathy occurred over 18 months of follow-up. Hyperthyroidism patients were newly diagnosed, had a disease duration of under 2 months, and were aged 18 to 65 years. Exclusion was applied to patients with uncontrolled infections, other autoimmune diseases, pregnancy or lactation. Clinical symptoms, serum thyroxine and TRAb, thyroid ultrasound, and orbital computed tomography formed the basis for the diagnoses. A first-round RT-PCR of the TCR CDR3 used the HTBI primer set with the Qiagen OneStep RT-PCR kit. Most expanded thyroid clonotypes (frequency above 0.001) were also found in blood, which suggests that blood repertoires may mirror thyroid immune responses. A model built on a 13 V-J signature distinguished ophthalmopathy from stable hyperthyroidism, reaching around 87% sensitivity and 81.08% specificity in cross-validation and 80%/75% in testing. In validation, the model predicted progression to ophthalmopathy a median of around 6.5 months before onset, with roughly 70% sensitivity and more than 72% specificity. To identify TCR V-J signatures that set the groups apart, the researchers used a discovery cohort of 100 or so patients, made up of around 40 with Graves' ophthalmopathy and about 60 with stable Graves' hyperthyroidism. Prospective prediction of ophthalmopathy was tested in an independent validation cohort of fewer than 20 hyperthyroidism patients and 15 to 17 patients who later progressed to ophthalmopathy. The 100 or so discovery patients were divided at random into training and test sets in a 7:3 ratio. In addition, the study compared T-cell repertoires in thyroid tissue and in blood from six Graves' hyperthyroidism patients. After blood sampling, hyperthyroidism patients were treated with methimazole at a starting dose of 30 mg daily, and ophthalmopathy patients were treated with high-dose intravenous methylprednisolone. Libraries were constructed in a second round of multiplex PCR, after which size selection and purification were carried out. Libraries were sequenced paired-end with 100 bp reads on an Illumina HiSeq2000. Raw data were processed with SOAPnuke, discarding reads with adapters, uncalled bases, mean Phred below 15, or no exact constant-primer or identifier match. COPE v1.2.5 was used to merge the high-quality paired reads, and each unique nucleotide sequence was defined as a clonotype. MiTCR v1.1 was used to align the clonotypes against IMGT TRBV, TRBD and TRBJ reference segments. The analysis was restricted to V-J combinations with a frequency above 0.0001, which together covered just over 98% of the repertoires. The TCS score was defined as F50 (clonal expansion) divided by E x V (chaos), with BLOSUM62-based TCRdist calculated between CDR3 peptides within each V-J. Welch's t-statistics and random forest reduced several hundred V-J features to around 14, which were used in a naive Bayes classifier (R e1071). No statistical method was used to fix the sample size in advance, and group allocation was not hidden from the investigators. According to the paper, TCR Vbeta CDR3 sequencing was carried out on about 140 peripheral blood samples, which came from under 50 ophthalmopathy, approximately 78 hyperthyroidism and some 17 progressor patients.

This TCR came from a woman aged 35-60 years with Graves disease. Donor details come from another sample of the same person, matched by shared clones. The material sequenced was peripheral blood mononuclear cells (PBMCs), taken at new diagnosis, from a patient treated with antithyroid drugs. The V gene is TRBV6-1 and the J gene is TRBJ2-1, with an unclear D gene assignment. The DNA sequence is TGTGCCACCGTATTATGGGGAGAGCAGTTCTTC. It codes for CATVLWGEQFF.